These 5 T cell receptor beta chains were all obtained from the same sample, sequenced in a study of identical twins. TCRdb called the 5' RACE reads again in MiXCR, with one record for every CDR3 protein. This sample carries 1.5 million to 2 million distinct CDR3 sequences, more than 30% of them seen once, and the ten largest clones take 0.25% to 0.3%. Sequenced material: cord blood. The receptor set was obtained from a newborn girl in good health.

This clonotype was detected only a few times. V usage is TRBV20-1 and J usage is TRBJ1-4; perhaps TRBD1 as D (5 bases). The CDR3 contains 12 residues. CDR1 and CDR2 (germline): DFQATT, SNEGSKA (reference sequence). The V end was cut by 6 bases, the J end by 8 bases, with 13 bases between. The CDR3 protein is CSAELGGEKLFF. The CDR3 DNA is TGCAGTGCGGAACTGGGGGGGGAAAAACTGTTTTTT.

About this clonotype: A read error may produce the germline difference seen at one junction end. The chain is built from TRBV9 and TRBJ2-7; 7 bases are shared with TRBD1. The CDR3 spans 15 residues. Per germline, CDR1 SGDLS and CDR2 YYNGEE. This chain's CDR3 is CAGRYRDSETYEQYF. Written as DNA, the CDR3 is TGTGCCGGCAGATACCGGGACAGCGAGACCTACGAGCAGTACTTC.

This chain connects TRBV20-1 to TRBJ1-2; a weak D match, TRBD1 (5 bases). With 0 bases removed from V and 3 bases from J, the gap between germline ends came to 17 bases. The CDR3 sequence is 16 residues long. The germline CDR1 and CDR2 sequences are DFQATT and SNEGSKA (reference sequence). The CDR3, as DNA: TGCAGTGCTAGAGATTTGGTTTTAGGGACGTACTATGGCTACACCTTC. As protein: CSARDLVLGTYYGYTF.

The chain recombines TRBV14 with TRBJ2-1; no definite D call. Trimming removed 4 bases at V and 2 bases at J, with 12 bases between. CDR3 size: 15 residues. The germline CDR1 and CDR2 sequences are SGHDN and FVKESK. In DNA, the CDR3 is TGTGCCAGCAGCCGTCCGGTGAGCCCCTACAATGAGCAGTTCTTC. Amino acid sequence: CASSRPVSPYNEQFF.

This clonotype was picked up a small number of times. This chain joins TRBV5-1 and TRBJ2-1; 9 bases are a match to TRBD1. CDR3 length equals 16 residues. V dropped 3 bases and J dropped 7; count of bases not matched to a gene: 11. Germline values: CDR1 SGHRS, CDR2 YFSETQ. The CDR3 region has the DNA TGCGCCAGCAGCTGGCGGAAGGGACAGGGAGGGAATGAGCAGTTCTTC. Protein sequence: CASSWRKGQGGNEQFF.